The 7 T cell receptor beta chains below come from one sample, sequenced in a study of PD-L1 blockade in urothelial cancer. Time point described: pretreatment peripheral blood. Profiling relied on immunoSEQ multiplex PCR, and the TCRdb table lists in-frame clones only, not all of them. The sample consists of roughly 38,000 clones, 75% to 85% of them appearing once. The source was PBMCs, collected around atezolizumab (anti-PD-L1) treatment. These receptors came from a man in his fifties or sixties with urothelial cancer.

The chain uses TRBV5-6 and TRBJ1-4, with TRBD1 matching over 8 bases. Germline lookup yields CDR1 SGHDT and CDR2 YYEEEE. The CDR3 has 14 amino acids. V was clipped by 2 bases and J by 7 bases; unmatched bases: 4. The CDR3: CASSFTGGGEKLFF. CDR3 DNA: TGTGCCAGCAGCTTTACAGGGGGGGGTGAAAAACTGTTTTTT.

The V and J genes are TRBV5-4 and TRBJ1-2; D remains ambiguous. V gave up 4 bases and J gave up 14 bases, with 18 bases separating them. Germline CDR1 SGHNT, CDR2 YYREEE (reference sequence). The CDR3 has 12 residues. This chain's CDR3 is CASSERGPSVTF. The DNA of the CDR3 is TGTGCCAGCAGCGAAAGAGGGCCGTCAGTAACCTTC.

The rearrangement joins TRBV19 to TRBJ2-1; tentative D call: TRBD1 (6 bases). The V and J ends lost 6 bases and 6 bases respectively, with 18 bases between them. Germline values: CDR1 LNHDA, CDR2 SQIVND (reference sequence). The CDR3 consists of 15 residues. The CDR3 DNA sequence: TGTGCCAGTAGCCCCAGGGGAGTAAGTTTCAATGAGCAGTTCTTC. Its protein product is CASSPRGVSFNEQFF. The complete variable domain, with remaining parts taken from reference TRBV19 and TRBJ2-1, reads DGGITQSPKYLFRKEGQNVTLSCEQNLNHDAMYWYRQDPGQGLRLIYYSQIVNDFQKGDIAEGYSVSREKKESFPLTVTSAQKNPTAFYLCASSPRGVSFNEQFFGPGTRLTVL.

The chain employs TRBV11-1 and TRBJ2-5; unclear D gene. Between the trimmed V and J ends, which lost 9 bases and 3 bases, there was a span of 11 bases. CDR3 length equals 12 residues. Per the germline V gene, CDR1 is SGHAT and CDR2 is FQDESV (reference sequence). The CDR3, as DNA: TGTGCCAGTTCGTCGGCGGAAGAGACCCAGTACTTC. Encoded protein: CASSSAEETQYF.

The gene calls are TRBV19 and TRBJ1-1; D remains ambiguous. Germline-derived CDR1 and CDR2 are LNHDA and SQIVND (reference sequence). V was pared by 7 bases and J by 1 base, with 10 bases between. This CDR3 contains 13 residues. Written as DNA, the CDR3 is TGTGCCAGTACCCCCGCAGAGAACACTGAAGCTTTCTTT. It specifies CASTPAENTEAFF.

The CDR3 DNA sequence: TGTGCCAGCAGCTTAGACCAGGGCTACGAGCAGTACTTC. It is translated as CASSLDQGYEQYF. The chain uses TRBV7-2 and TRBJ2-7, with D tentatively TRBD1 (5 bases). The ends were cut back, 1 base at V and 3 bases at J, with 7 bases in the middle. In germline, CDR1 is SGHTA, CDR2 FQGNSA. This CDR3 region has 13 residues.

This CDR3 reads CASTAGGIYNSPLHF. The CDR3 nucleotides read TGTGCCAGCACGGCAGGGGGTATCTATAATTCACCCCTCCACTTT. The chain employs TRBV6-6 and TRBJ1-6, with 7 bases identical to TRBD1. This CDR3 comprises 15 residues. From germline, CDR1 is MNHNY and CDR2 SVGAGI (reference sequence). J gave up 3 bases and V 7 bases, and 6 bases lay outside the gene matches.